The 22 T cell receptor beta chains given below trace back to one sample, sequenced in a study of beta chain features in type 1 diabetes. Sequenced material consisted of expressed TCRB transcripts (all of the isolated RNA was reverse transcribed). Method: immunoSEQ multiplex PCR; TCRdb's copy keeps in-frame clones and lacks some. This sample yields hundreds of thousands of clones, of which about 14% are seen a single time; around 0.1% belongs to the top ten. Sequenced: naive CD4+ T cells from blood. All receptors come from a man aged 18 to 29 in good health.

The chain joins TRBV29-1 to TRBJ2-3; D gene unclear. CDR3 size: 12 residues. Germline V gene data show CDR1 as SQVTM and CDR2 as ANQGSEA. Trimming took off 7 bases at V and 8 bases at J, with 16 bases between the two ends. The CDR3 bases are TGCAGCGCACGACGTTCTGGTGGTACGCAGTATTTT. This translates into CSARRSGGTQYF.

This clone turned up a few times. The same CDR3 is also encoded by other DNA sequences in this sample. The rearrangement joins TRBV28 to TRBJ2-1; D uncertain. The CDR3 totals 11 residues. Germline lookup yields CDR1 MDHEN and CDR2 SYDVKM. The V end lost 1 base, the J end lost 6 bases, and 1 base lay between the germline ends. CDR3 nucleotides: TGTGCCAGCAGTTTATTCAATGAGCAGTTCTTC. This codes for CASSLFNEQFF. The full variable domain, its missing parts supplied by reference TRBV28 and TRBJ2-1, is DVKVTQSSRYLVKRTGEKVFLECVQDMDHENMFWYRQDPGLGLRLIYFSYDVKMKEKGDIPEGYSVSREKKERFSLILESASTNQTSMYLCASSLFNEQFFGPGTRLTVL.

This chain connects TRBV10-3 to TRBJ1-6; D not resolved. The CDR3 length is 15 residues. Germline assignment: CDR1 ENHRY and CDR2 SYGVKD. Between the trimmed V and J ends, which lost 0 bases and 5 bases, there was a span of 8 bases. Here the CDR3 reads CAISESGSDNSPLHF. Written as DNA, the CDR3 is TGTGCCATCAGTGAGTCGGGGTCTGATAATTCACCCCTCCACTTT.

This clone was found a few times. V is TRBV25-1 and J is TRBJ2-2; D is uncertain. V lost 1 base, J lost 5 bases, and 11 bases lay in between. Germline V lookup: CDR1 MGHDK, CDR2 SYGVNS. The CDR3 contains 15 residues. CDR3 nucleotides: TGTGCCAGCAGTGAATGGGGAATACTGACCGGGGAGCTGTTTTTT. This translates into CASSEWGILTGELFF.

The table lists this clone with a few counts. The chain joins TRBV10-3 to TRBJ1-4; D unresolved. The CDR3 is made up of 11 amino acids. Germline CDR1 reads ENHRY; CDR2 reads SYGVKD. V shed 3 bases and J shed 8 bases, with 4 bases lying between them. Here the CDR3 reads CAISDREKLFF. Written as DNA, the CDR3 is TGTGCCATCAGTGACAGGGAAAAACTGTTTTTT.

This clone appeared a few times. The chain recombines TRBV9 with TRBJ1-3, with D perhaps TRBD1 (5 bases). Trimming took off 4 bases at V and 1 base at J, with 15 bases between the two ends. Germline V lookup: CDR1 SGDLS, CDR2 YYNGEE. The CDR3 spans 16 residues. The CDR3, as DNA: TGTGCCAGCAGCCCGCGTACTCAGGGTTCTGGAAACACCATATATTTT. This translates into CASSPRTQGSGNTIYF.

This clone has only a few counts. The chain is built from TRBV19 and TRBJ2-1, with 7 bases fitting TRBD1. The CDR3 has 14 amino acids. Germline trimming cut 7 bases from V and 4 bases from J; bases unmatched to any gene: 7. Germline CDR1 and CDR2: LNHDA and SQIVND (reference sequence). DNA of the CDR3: TGTGCCAGTAAACGGGACAGAGTTTACAATGAGCAGTTCTTC. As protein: CASKRDRVYNEQFF.

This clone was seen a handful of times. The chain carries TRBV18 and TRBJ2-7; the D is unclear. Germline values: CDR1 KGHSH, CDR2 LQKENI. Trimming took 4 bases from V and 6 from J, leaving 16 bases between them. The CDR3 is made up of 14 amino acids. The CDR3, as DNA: TGTGCCAGCTCACTGGACCTTTCCGTCGGCGAGCAGTACTTC. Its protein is CASSLDLSVGEQYF.

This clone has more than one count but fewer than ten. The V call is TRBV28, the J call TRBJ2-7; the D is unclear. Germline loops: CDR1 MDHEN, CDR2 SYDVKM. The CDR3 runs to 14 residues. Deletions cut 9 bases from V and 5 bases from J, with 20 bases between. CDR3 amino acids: CASYVGTTSHEQYF. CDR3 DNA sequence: TGTGCCAGTTACGTCGGAACAACTTCCCACGAGCAGTACTTC.

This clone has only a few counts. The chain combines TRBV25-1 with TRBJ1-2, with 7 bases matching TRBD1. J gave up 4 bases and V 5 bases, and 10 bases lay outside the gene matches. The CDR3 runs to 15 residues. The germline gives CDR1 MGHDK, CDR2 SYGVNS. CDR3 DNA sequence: TGTGCCAGCAGTACATCACTACAGGGGAGCTATGGCTACACCTTC. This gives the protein CASSTSLQGSYGYTF.

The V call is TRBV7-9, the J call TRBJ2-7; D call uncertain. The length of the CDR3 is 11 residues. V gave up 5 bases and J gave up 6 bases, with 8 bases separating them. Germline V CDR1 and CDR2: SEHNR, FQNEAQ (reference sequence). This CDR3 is CASSPAGEQYF. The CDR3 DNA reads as TGTGCCAGCAGCCCGGCCGGCGAGCAGTACTTC.

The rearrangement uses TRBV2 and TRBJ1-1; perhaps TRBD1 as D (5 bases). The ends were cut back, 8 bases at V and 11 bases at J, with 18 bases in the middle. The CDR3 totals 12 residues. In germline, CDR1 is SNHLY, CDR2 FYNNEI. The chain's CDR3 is CASAWGERGAFF. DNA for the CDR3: TGTGCCAGCGCGTGGGGCGAACGGGGGGCTTTCTTT.

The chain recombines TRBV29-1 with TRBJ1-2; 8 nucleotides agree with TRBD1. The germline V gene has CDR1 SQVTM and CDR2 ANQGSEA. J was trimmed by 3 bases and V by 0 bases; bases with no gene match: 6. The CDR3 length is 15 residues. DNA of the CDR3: TGCAGCGTTGAAGATAGGGACAGGTTTTACTATGGCTACACCTTC. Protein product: CSVEDRDRFYYGYTF.

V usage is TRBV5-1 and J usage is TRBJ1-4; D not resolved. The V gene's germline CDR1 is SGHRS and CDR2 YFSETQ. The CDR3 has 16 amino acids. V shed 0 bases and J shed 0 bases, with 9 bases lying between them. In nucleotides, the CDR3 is TGCGCCAGCAGCTTGGGTATGGCGTCAACTAATGAAAAACTGTTTTTT. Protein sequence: CASSLGMASTNEKLFF.

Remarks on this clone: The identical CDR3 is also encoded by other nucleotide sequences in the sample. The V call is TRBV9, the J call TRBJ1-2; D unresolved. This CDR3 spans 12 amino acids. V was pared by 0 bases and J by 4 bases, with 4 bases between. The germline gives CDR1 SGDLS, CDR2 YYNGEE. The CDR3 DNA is TGTGCCAGCAGCGTAGTCGGCTATGGCTACACCTTC. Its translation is CASSVVGYGYTF.

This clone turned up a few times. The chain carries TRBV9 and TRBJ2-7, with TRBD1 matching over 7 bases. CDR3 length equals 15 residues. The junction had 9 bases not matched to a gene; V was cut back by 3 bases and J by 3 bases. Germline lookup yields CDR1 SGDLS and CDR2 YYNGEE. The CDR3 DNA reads TGTGCCAGCAGCGAGGGAAACCGGGACAGCTACGAGCAGTACTTC. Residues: CASSEGNRDSYEQYF.

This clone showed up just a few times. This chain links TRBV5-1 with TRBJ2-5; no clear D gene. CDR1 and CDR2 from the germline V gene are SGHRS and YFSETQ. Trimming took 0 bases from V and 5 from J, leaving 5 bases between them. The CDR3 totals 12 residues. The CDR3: CASSLDLETQYF. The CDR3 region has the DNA TGCGCCAGCAGCTTGGATTTGGAGACCCAGTACTTC.

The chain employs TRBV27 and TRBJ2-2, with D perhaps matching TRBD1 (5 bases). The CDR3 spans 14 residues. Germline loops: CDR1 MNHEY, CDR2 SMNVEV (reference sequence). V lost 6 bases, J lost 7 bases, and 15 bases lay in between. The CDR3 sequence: CASRPDSPVGELFF. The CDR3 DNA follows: TGTGCCAGCAGGCCCGACAGTCCGGTCGGGGAGCTGTTTTTT.

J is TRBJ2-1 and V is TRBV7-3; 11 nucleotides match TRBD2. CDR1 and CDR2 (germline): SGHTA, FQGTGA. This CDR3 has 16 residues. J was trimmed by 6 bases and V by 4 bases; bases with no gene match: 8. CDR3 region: CASSSIAGGPGNEQFF. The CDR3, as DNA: TGTGCCAGCAGCTCCATAGCGGGAGGGCCCGGCAATGAGCAGTTCTTC.

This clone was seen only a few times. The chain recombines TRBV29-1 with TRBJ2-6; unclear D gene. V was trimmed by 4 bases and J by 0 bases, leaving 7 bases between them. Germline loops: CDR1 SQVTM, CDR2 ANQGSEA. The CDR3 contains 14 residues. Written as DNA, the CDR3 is TGCAGCGTTGGACAAACCTCTGGGGCCAACGTCCTGACTTTC. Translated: CSVGQTSGANVLTF.

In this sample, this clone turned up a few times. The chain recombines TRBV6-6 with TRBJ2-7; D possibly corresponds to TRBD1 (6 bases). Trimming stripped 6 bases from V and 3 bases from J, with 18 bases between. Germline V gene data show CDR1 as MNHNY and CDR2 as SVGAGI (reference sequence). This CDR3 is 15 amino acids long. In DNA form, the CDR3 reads TGTGCCAGCAGCCATCAAAGACAGGCCAACTACGAGCAGTACTTC. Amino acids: CASSHQRQANYEQYF.

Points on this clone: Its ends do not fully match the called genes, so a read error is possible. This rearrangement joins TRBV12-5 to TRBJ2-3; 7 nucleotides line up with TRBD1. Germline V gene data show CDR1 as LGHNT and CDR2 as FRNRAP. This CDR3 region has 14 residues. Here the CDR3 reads CASGGQVSTDTQYF. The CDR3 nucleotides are TGTGCTAGTGGAGGACAGGTCAGCACCGATACGCAGTATTTT.